This T cell receptor (beta chain) was documented in a study of human T cells and chemical hapten exposure. As for the study in general: Patches that contained 0.01% DPC were applied to the upper back and read at 6 days. Mostly female patients had alopecia areata, totalis or universalis.

Unique molecular identifiers were attached to individual cDNA molecules during library preparation. Each CDR3 protein is one row after TCRdb ran MiXCR on the RACE reads. The repertoire holds about 160,000 distinct CDR3 sequences, 28% seen once, with under 2.5% in the top ten. The study's findings and limits: Significantly greater numbers of large CDR3 similarity clusters came from expanded TCRs than from controls.

This clonotype turned up a few times. Antigen: not known. Stated time point: patch test 3, about 24 weeks after DPC sensitization. This sample's treatment: therapeutic diphenylcyclopropenone sensitization with weekly scalp DPC. The CDR3 contains 14 residues. Trimming shortened V by 11 bases and J by 3 bases, and 19 bases separated the two germline ends. From germline, CDR1 is SNHLY and CDR2 FYNNEI. The sequences come from whole blood, collected in connection with sensitization to the hapten diphenylcyclopropenone (DPC). The rearrangement joins TRBV2 to TRBJ2-5; perhaps TRBD2 as D (5 bases). The TCR was taken from a young woman with alopecia areata. Some clones in this sample may be carry-over from other donors' samples. For the CDR3, the DNA is TGTGCCGGGAGTACCAGGCAGATCGAAGAGACCCAGTACTTC. Protein sequence: CAGSTRQIEETQYF.